One and the same sample provided the 14 T cell receptor beta chains below, sequenced in a study of blood T cell repertoires in COVID-19. Only in-frame clones appear in the TCRdb table, and some are missing; sequencing was by immunoSEQ multiplex PCR. This table holds approximately 110,000 clones, 80% to 90% found once. The material sequenced was peripheral blood. These receptors came from a woman between 45 and 65 years old with active or convalescent COVID-19.

The rearrangement links TRBV24-1 to TRBJ2-1, with D perhaps TRBD2 (7 bases). Germline V gene sequence: CDR1 KGHDR, CDR2 SFDVKD. The CDR3 loop spans 15 amino acids. Between the trimmed V and J ends, which lost 4 bases and 9 bases, there was a span of 18 bases. CDR3 sequence (DNA): TGTGCCACCAGTGAAGGGGGACTGGGGAGGGGTGAGCAGTTCTTC. Protein sequence: CATSEGGLGRGEQFF.

The V and J genes are TRBV7-9 and TRBJ2-3, with 9 positions matching TRBD2. The length of the CDR3 is 14 residues. J was trimmed by 9 bases and V by 1 base; bases with no gene match: 5. In germline, CDR1 is SEHNR, CDR2 FQNEAQ (reference sequence). CDR3 protein: CASSLEAGGRTQYF. The CDR3 bases are TGTGCCAGCAGCTTAGAAGCGGGAGGTAGGACGCAGTATTTT.

As to this clone: At one end, the junction sequence differs from germline, possibly due to a read error. V usage is TRBV7-2 and J usage is TRBJ2-7; 8 bases are a match to TRBD2. CDR1 SGHTA and CDR2 FQGNSA come from the germline V gene. The length of the CDR3 is 14 residues. In DNA, the CDR3 is TGTGCCAGCAGCCGGGAGGGGCCCTCCTACGAGCGGTACTTC. Its translation is CASSREGPSYERYF.

The chain links TRBV4-2 to TRBJ2-3; D call uncertain. V was trimmed by 2 bases and J by 1 base, leaving 13 bases between them. The germline V gene encodes CDR1 LGHNA and CDR2 YNFKEQ. The CDR3 extends over 16 amino acids. CDR3 DNA sequence: TGTGCCAGCAGCCAATTCGACACCGCCCGCACAGATACGCAGTATTTT. It translates to CASSQFDTARTDTQYF.

J is TRBJ2-5 and V is TRBV28, with D uncertain. The CDR3 has 11 residues. The germline V gene has CDR1 MDHEN and CDR2 SYDVKM. Deletions cut 6 bases from V and 2 bases from J, with 4 bases between. CDR3 sequence reads: CASRAQETQYF. CDR3 nucleotide sequence: TGTGCCAGCAGAGCGCAAGAGACCCAGTACTTC.

This chain connects TRBV6-4 to TRBJ1-4, with D hard to call. CDR3 length: 13 amino acids. Germline CDR1 and CDR2: MRHNA and SNTAGT. Deletions cut 10 bases from V and 0 bases from J, with 9 bases between. CDR3 nucleotides: TGTGCCAAGCACCTGGCAACTAATGAAAAACTGTTTTTT. Its protein product is CAKHLATNEKLFF.

This clone was recorded only once. The gene calls are TRBV24-1 and TRBJ1-2; perhaps TRBD1 as D (5 bases). Germline CDR1 and CDR2: KGHDR and SFDVKD. The CDR3 sequence is 13 residues long. Between the trimmed V and J ends, which lost 6 bases and 3 bases, there was a span of 10 bases. CDR3 amino acids: CATSQSRDYGYTF. Written as DNA, the CDR3 is TGTGCCACCAGTCAGAGCAGGGACTATGGCTACACCTTC.

The CDR3 here is CAWQISGNTIYF. Written as DNA, the CDR3 is TGTGCCTGGCAGATCTCTGGAAACACCATATATTTT. The chain carries TRBV30 and TRBJ1-3; D is uncertain. V lost 5 bases, J lost 0 bases, and 5 bases lay in between. This CDR3 has 12 amino acids. Germline V CDR1 and CDR2: GTSNPN, SVGIG (reference sequence).

J is TRBJ2-1 and V is TRBV5-8; TRBD2 matches 13 bases. This CDR3 has 18 amino acids. CDR1 is SGHTS, CDR2 YDEGEE, per germline. Unmatched junction bases numbered 14, after V lost 4 bases and J lost 7 bases. The CDR3 here is CASSQYTSGRALGNEQFF. DNA for the CDR3: TGTGCCAGCAGCCAATATACTAGCGGGAGGGCCCTGGGGAATGAGCAGTTCTTC.

The V call is TRBV7-2, the J call TRBJ2-7; D is possibly TRBD2 (6 bases). This CDR3 spans 14 amino acids. In germline, CDR1 is SGHTA, CDR2 FQGNSA. V was trimmed by 3 bases and J by 2 bases, leaving 11 bases between them. CDR3 sequence reads: CASSFSGPTYEQYF. Written as DNA, the CDR3 is TGTGCCAGCAGCTTTAGCGGCCCTACCTACGAGCAGTACTTC. The full variable domain, completed using reference TRBV7-2 and TRBJ2-7, is GAGVSQSPSNKVTEKGKDVELRCDPISGHTALYWYRQSLGQGLEFLIYFQGNSAPDKSGLPSDRFSAERTGGSVSTLTIQRTQQEDSAVYLCASSFSGPTYEQYFGPGTRLTVT.

For the CDR3, the DNA is TGTGCCAGCAGTGAGTGGCTAGCGAATGAAAAAAAAGAGACCCAGTACTTC. Translated, it gives CASSEWLANEKKETQYF. The chain has TRBV25-1 and TRBJ2-5; a possible D gene is TRBD2 (6 bases). V gave up 3 bases and J gave up 3 bases, with 20 bases separating them. The CDR3 spans 17 residues. Germline V gene sequence: CDR1 MGHDK, CDR2 SYGVNS. Combining the CDR3 with reference TRBV25-1 and TRBJ2-5 gives the whole variable domain EADIYQTPRYLVIGTGKKITLECSQTMGHDKMYWYQQDPGMELHLIHYSYGVNSTEKGDLSSESTVSRIRTEHFPLTLESARPSHTSQYLCASSEWLANEKKETQYFGPGTRLLVL.

The sample holds one count of this clone. The chain carries TRBV7-2 and TRBJ1-4, with a tentative D call TRBD1 (6 bases). The CDR3 is 13 residues long. Germline CDR1 SGHTA, CDR2 FQGNSA. V lost 5 bases to trimming and J lost 5 bases, with 9 bases between them. In DNA, the CDR3 is TGTGCCAGCAGCAGGGACATGAATGAAAAACTGTTTTTT. It encodes CASSRDMNEKLFF.

The chain combines TRBV30 with TRBJ1-1, with 8 nucleotides matching TRBD1. The germline V gene encodes CDR1 GTSNPN and CDR2 SVGIG (reference sequence). The CDR3 loop spans 14 amino acids. The ends lost 3 bases at V and 4 bases at J; junction bases unmatched: 7. The CDR3: CAWSSTGVGTEAFF. The CDR3 nucleotides read TGTGCCTGGAGCTCGACAGGGGTGGGCACTGAAGCTTTCTTT.

V and J are TRBV11-2 and TRBJ2-7, with 7 bases that match TRBD1. Losses at the gene ends were 2 bases for V and 4 bases for J; bases not matched to a gene: 8. The CDR3 has 15 residues. Germline V CDR1 and CDR2: SGHAT, FQNNGV. The CDR3 DNA follows: TGTGCCAGCAGCTTATACCCGACAGGGACGTACGAGCAGTACTTC. Protein: CASSLYPTGTYEQYF.